This paragraph reports one T cell receptor beta chain. What it binds is unknown. This CDR3 region has 15 residues. Per the germline V gene, CDR1 is MGHDK and CDR2 is SYGVNS. The germline V and J ends were trimmed by 0 bases and 2 bases, with 7 bases remaining between them. The data originate from a study of cytomegalovirus exposure and HLA in healthy donors. Study in general: An earlier analysis found 100 million or so unique TCR beta sequences from about 179 million T cells. The study's findings and limits: TCR sequences were mostly rare, though some public TCRs occurred in many donors.

The study ran its PCR with 60 Vbeta and 13 Jbeta primers. Under the authors' procedure: An analysis performed later counted 70 million to 90 million unique TCR beta chains (roughly 10 million of them shared). Libraries were prepared by immunoSEQ multiplex PCR; TCRdb keeps only in-frame clonotypes and omits some of them. V, J and clone size were drawn from that table, and D and trimming were deduced from the DNA. This repertoire comprises approximately 110,000 clones; its ten largest clones make up around 4%. Sequencing was carried out using PBMCs. The V call is TRBV25-1, the J call TRBJ1-4; D gene unclear. The clonotype was recovered from a man aged 18 to 35 in good health and CMV-seronegative. The CDR3 spells CASSEYSGTNEKLFF. CDR3 DNA sequence: TGTGCCAGCAGTGAATATTCCGGGACTAATGAAAAACTGTTTTTT.